The next 22 T cell receptor beta chains were all read from a single sample in a study of blood T cell repertoires in COVID-19. This table comes from immunoSEQ multiplex PCR, and its TCRdb copy is limited to in-frame clones, with some not included. In the table there are hundreds of thousands of clones, around 88% of which are singletons. The sample was peripheral blood. All receptors derive from a woman in her thirties with acute or convalescent COVID-19.

This sequence joins TRBV24-1 and TRBJ2-2; D possibly corresponds to TRBD1 (5 bases). Germline lookup yields CDR1 KGHDR and CDR2 SFDVKD. CDR3 size: 14 residues. V was trimmed by 4 bases and J by 6 bases, leaving 11 bases between them. This CDR3 is CATSDQGKPGELFF. The CDR3 bases are TGTGCCACCAGTGACCAGGGAAAACCCGGGGAGCTGTTTTTT.

There are a few counts of this clone. J is TRBJ2-4 and V is TRBV5-4; TRBD1 agrees at 8 bases. V lost 0 bases to trimming and J lost 0 bases; unmatched junction nucleotides: 8. The germline gives CDR1 SGHNT, CDR2 YYREEE (reference sequence). The CDR3 extends over 18 amino acids. The CDR3 DNA reads TGTGCCAGCAGCTTGGGACAGGGGAACTCCGGAGCCAAAAACATTCAGTACTTC. Translation: CASSLGQGNSGAKNIQYF.

This clone was counted only a few times. Different DNA sequences within this sample yield the same CDR3. The chain couples TRBV5-1 to TRBJ1-1; D perhaps matches TRBD1 (5 bases). The CDR3 length is 13 residues. CDR1 and CDR2 (germline): SGHRS, YFSETQ. Trimming shortened V by 0 bases and J by 3 bases, and 6 bases separated the two germline ends. The CDR3 loop reads CASSLAGYTEAFF. The CDR3 DNA reads TGCGCCAGCAGCTTGGCAGGGTACACTGAAGCTTTCTTT.

This rearrangement joins TRBV10-2 to TRBJ2-1; 7 bases fit TRBD1. The V and J ends lost 3 bases and 8 bases, in that order; junction bases with no gene match: 10. This CDR3 is 15 amino acids long. Germline values: CDR1 WSHSY, CDR2 SAAADI. CDR3 sequence: CASSEQGGLRDEQFF. CDR3 DNA sequence: TGCGCCAGCAGTGAACAAGGGGGCCTGAGGGATGAGCAGTTCTTC.

The chain has TRBV5-1 and TRBJ2-5; a weak D match, TRBD1 (5 bases). CDR1 and CDR2 (germline): SGHRS, YFSETQ. The CDR3 contains 15 residues. The V gene lost 0 bases and the J gene lost 5 bases, with 14 bases spanning the gap. The CDR3 coding sequence is TGCGCCAGCAGCTTGGTGCCAGGGTTTGGTGAGACCCAGTACTTC. Protein product: CASSLVPGFGETQYF. The full variable domain, in which reference TRBV5-1 and TRBJ2-5 provide the parts outside the CDR3, is KAGVTQTPRYLIKTRGQQVTLSCSPISGHRSVSWYQQTPGQGLQFLFEYFSETQRNKGNFPGRFSGRQFSNSRSEMNVSTLELGDSALYLCASSLVPGFGETQYFGPGTRLLVL.

The rearrangement joins TRBV7-3 to TRBJ2-7, with D tentatively TRBD2 (6 bases). The CDR3 consists of 14 residues. V gave up 2 bases and J gave up 1 base, with 9 bases separating them. Per germline, CDR1 SGHTA and CDR2 FQGTGA. The CDR3 DNA reads as TGTGCCAGCAGCTTAGGTGGGGGGTCCTACGAGCAGTACTTC. It is translated as CASSLGGGSYEQYF.

The V gene is TRBV29-1, the J gene TRBJ2-7, with 7 positions matching TRBD1. The CDR3 is 13 residues long. CDR1 SQVTM and CDR2 ANQGSEA come from the germline V gene. The V segment lost 5 bases and the J segment 1 base; nucleotides outside the gene matches: 5. As DNA, the CDR3 is TGCAGCGTTCGCCGGGACAGTTCCTACGAGCAGTACTTC. Protein: CSVRRDSSYEQYF.

DNA of the CDR3: TGTGCCGCAACCGGGACAGGTTTAGCTAACTATGGCTACACCTTC. This encodes CAATGTGLANYGYTF. The J gene is TRBJ1-2, the V gene TRBV5-4; TRBD1 matches 8 bases. V was pared by 10 bases and J by 0 bases, with 11 bases of the junction left unmatched. Germline CDR1 reads SGHNT; CDR2 reads YYREEE (reference sequence). The CDR3 length is 15 residues.

The CDR3 nucleotides are TGCGCCAGCAGCCCGAACGGGGACACCGGGGAGCTGTTTTTT. It translates to CASSPNGDTGELFF. The V and J genes are TRBV5-1 and TRBJ2-2, with D perhaps matching TRBD2 (5 bases). V was cut by 4 bases and J by 3 bases, with 10 bases left in between. The CDR3 spans 14 residues. Germline CDR1 is SGHRS and CDR2 is YFSETQ.

In its sample, this clone was seen many times. The V and J genes are TRBV6-2 or TRBV6-3 and TRBJ2-5; 9 positions match TRBD2. Trimming at V came to 5 bases and at J to 4 bases, leaving 11 bases not matched to a gene. This CDR3 has 16 residues. The germline V gene has CDR1 MNHEY and CDR2 SVGEGT. In DNA form, the CDR3 reads TGTGCCAGCAGTGGGGCCCGGACTAGCGAGAGAGAGACCCAGTACTTC. This translates into CASSGARTSERETQYF.

The chain joins TRBV30 to TRBJ2-1; 10 positions agree with TRBD2. V trimming: 4 bases; J trimming: 8 bases; junction bases outside the gene matches: 8. This CDR3 comprises 14 residues. Germline lookup yields CDR1 GTSNPN and CDR2 SVGIG (reference sequence). CDR3 sequence: CAWKPSGGAHEQFF. DNA for the CDR3: TGTGCCTGGAAACCCAGCGGGGGGGCCCATGAGCAGTTCTTC.

As concerns this clone: The same CDR3 can be traced to other DNA sequences in this sample. The rearrangement links TRBV6-5 to TRBJ1-1, with a weak D call TRBD1 (6 bases). CDR3 length: 14 amino acids. The germline V gene encodes CDR1 MNHEY and CDR2 SVGAGI. Between the trimmed V and J ends, which lost 0 bases and 1 base, there was a span of 6 bases. CDR3 amino acids: CASSYSQGNTEAFF. Written as DNA, the CDR3 is TGTGCCAGCAGTTACTCACAGGGGAACACTGAAGCTTTCTTT.

Details on this clone: Relative to the germline gene, one junction end is altered; a read error may explain this. The chain recombines TRBV29-1 with TRBJ1-4, with 10 bases aligning to TRBD1. CDR3 size: 16 residues. Germline assignment: CDR1 SQVTM and CDR2 ANQGSEA. DNA of the CDR3: TGCAGCGTTGGGGGGCATTTCGACAGGGGGCGTGAAAGACTGTTTTTT. Translation gives CSVGGHFDRGRERLFF.

This clone was counted once. The genes are TRBV5-1 and TRBJ2-3, with TRBD1 matching over 9 bases. CDR1 and CDR2 from the germline V gene are SGHRS and YFSETQ. Losses at the gene ends were 4 bases for V and 3 bases for J; bases not matched to a gene: 6. There are 15 residues in the CDR3. CDR3 in amino acids: CASSPGTGITDTQYF. CDR3 bases: TGCGCCAGCAGCCCCGGGACAGGGATTACAGATACGCAGTATTTT.

The V and J genes are TRBV2 and TRBJ1-5, with TRBD1 matching over 7 bases. Per the germline V gene, CDR1 is SNHLY and CDR2 is FYNNEI. The CDR3 extends over 14 amino acids. The V segment lost 6 bases and the J segment 3 bases; nucleotides outside the gene matches: 5. CDR3 in amino acids: CASSLTGDNQPQHF. CDR3 bases: TGTGCCAGCAGCCTAACAGGGGACAATCAGCCCCAGCATTTT.

The CDR3 here is CASRQWTGKGQETQYF. In DNA form, the CDR3 reads TGTGCCAGCAGACAATGGACAGGGAAAGGGCAAGAGACCCAGTACTTC. The J gene is TRBJ2-5, the V gene TRBV27; 8 positions agree with TRBD1. Germline CDR1 reads MNHEY; CDR2 reads SMNVEV (reference sequence). The CDR3 is 16 residues long. The V segment lost 6 bases and the J segment 2 bases; nucleotides outside the gene matches: 11.

The V call is TRBV2, the J call TRBJ2-7, with 9 bases matching TRBD2. V shed 6 bases and J 4 bases; nucleotides not matched to a gene: 7. The germline CDR1 and CDR2 sequences are SNHLY and FYNNEI. The CDR3 runs to 14 residues. The CDR3 DNA follows: TGTGCCAGCAGGCTAGTAGCGGGGGCATACGAGCAGTACTTC. It codes for CASRLVAGAYEQYF.

DNA for the CDR3: TGCGCCAGCAGCCAAGGGACTCTCTACGAGCAGTACTTC. Its protein is CASSQGTLYEQYF. J is TRBJ2-7 and V is TRBV4-1; a weak D match, TRBD2 (5 bases). With 1 base removed from V and 3 bases from J, the gap between germline ends came to 7 bases. Germline CDR1 reads MGHRA; CDR2 reads YSYEKL. CDR3 length: 13 amino acids.

This clone was seen only once. The chain joins TRBV25-1 to TRBJ2-7, with 7 bases lining up with TRBD2. The CDR3 has 13 amino acids. Germline V CDR1 and CDR2: MGHDK, SYGVNS. Losses at the gene ends were 5 bases for V and 7 bases for J; bases not matched to a gene: 8. The CDR3 DNA reads as TGTGCCAGCAGTTGGGGGGGGTTATTGGAGCAGTACTTC. As protein: CASSWGGLLEQYF.

The chain couples TRBV27 to TRBJ2-7; 11 nucleotides match TRBD2. With 7 bases clipped from V and 4 bases from J, the junction kept 9 bases outside the gene matches. Germline V gives CDR1 MNHEY, CDR2 SMNVEV (reference sequence). The CDR3 is 15 amino acids. CDR3 amino acids: CASTFIGTSGYEQYF. CDR3 nucleotides: TGTGCCAGCACCTTTATCGGGACTAGCGGTTACGAGCAGTACTTC.

The chain carries TRBV7-6 and TRBJ2-5; the match to TRBD2 covers 7 bases. The CDR3 length is 14 residues. The V gene end was trimmed by 3 bases and the J gene end by 2 bases; junction bases not matched to a gene: 3. Germline CDR1 reads SGHVS; CDR2 reads FNYEAQ. The CDR3 bases are TGTGCCAGCAGCTTGACTAGCCTACAAGAGACCCAGTACTTC. Protein product: CASSLTSLQETQYF. The whole variable domain, filled in from reference TRBV7-6 and TRBJ2-5, reads GAGVSQSPRYKVTKRGQDVALRCDPISGHVSLYWYRQALGQGPEFLTYFNYEAQQDKSGLPNDRFSAERPEGSISTLTIQRTEQRDSAMYRCASSLTSLQETQYFGPGTRLLVL.

This clone was observed a handful of times. The CDR3 sequence is CASSIGGTGADTQYF. The CDR3 bases are TGTGCCAGTAGTATAGGAGGGACAGGGGCAGATACGCAGTATTTT. J is TRBJ2-3 and V is TRBV19, with 10 nucleotides matching TRBD1. From germline, CDR1 is LNHDA and CDR2 SQIVND (reference sequence). This CDR3 comprises 15 residues. Losses at the gene ends were 1 base for V and 4 bases for J; bases not matched to a gene: 2.